This T cell receptor (beta chain) was found in a study of cytomegalovirus exposure and HLA in healthy donors. Germline CDR1 MDHEN, CDR2 SYDVKM. This CDR3 has 14 amino acids. Primers for the PCR totalled 60 Vbeta and 13 Jbeta. TCRdb keeps only in-frame clones here, not all; method: immunoSEQ multiplex PCR. There are 220,000 or so clones in the sample; more than 75% occur only once, and 2.7% lies in the top ten. This receptor was obtained from a woman aged 35 to 49 in good health and CMV-seronegative. Sequencing was carried out using PBMCs. The rearrangement uses TRBV28 and TRBJ2-1, with D tentatively TRBD1 (7 bases). The CDR3 DNA is TGTGCTAGCGCAGGGGGGCGGAGCTACAATGAGCAGTTCTTC. It translates to CASAGGRSYNEQFF.